This T cell receptor (beta chain) stems from a study of T cells in Graves' hyperthyroidism and ophthalmopathy. Study at large: Pretreatment peripheral blood was obtained at initial diagnosis. Findings of the study overall: With a median lead of approximately 6.4 months before onset, the model predicted ophthalmopathy.

As concerns this clonotype: Its matching antigen is unknown.

Amplified regions were TCR beta CDR3 sequences from RNA transcripts. The TCR CDR3 was amplified in a first-round RT-PCR using the HTBI primer set. TCRdb re-called the multiplex PCR reads with MiXCR, one entry per CDR3 protein. Found here are about 620,000 distinct CDR3 sequences, about 16% of them singletons; the top ten hold 3.5% to 4%. This clonotype was obtained from a woman in her twenties or thirties with Graves' hyperthyroidism. Material: blood.

The CDR3 loop reads CSVVSGIEAFF. Written as DNA, the CDR3 is TGCAGCGTTGTGTCGGGGATTGAGGCTTTCTTT. The chain carries TRBV29-1 and TRBJ1-1; no clear D gene. Deletions cut 4 bases from V and 11 bases from J, with 14 bases between. CDR1 and CDR2 from the germline V gene are SQVTM and ANQGSEA. This CDR3 has 11 residues.